The 32 T cell receptor beta chains below all came from one sample that was sequenced in a study of cytomegalovirus exposure and HLA in healthy donors. Use of 60 Vbeta and 13 Jbeta primers characterized the PCR. Repertoires were generated with immunoSEQ multiplex PCR, while TCRdb's copy carries only in-frame clones and drops some. Of about 100,000 clones detected, more than 60% appear once; the ten largest clones hold about 4.4%. Sequenced: PBMCs. Receptors originate from a woman under 30 in good health and CMV-seropositive.

The CDR3 DNA reads TGTGCCAGCAGGCCGGGAACGAGCGGAGATACGCAGTATTTT. Translated, it gives CASRPGTSGDTQYF. V gene TRBV27 combines with J gene TRBJ2-3; a weak D match, TRBD2 (5 bases). V lost 6 bases, J lost 5 bases, and 15 bases lay in between. Per germline, CDR1 MNHEY and CDR2 SMNVEV (reference sequence). The CDR3 covers 14 residues.

In this sample, this clone turned up once. The chain joins TRBV18 to TRBJ1-2; 11 bases map to TRBD1. V was pared by 3 bases and J by 2 bases, with 5 bases of the junction left unmatched. From germline, CDR1 is KGHSH and CDR2 LQKENI. The CDR3 runs 16 residues. DNA of the CDR3: TGTGCCAGCTCACCTGGACAGGGGGCGGAAAACTATGGCTACACCTTC. This translates into CASSPGQGAENYGYTF. Full variable domain (outside the CDR3, taken from reference TRBV18 and TRBJ1-2): NAGVMQNPRHLVRRRGQEARLRCSPMKGHSHVYWYRQLPEEGLKFMVYLQKENIIDESGMPKERFSAEFPKEGPSILRIQQVVRGDSAAYFCASSPGQGAENYGYTFGSGTRLTVV.

This clone was picked up one time. This chain links TRBV7-6 with TRBJ1-1, with 9 bases lining up with TRBD1. V shed 4 bases and J 6 bases; nucleotides not matched to a gene: 3. The CDR3 has 13 residues. Looked up from germline, CDR1 is SGHVS and CDR2 is FNYEAQ. The CDR3 coding sequence is TGTGCCAGCAGCTGGACAGGGGACTCTGAAGCTTTCTTT. This sequence encodes CASSWTGDSEAFF.

This clone has a single count. J is TRBJ1-6 and V is TRBV5-1; D gene unclear. V lost 3 bases to trimming and J lost 0 bases, with 7 bases between them. Germline V gene data show CDR1 as SGHRS and CDR2 as YFSETQ. CDR3 size: 15 residues. In DNA, the CDR3 is TGCGCCAGCAGCTGGACTAGCTCCTATAATTCACCCCTCCACTTT. It codes for CASSWTSSYNSPLHF.

The gene calls are TRBV27 and TRBJ2-5; D might be TRBD2 (6 bases). Trimming took off 8 bases at V and 7 bases at J, with 17 bases between the two ends. The V gene's germline CDR1 is MNHEY and CDR2 SMNVEV (reference sequence). The CDR3 loop spans 13 amino acids. Here the CDR3 DNA reads TGTGCCAGCGGGGGACTCGGGCAGGGGACCCAGTACTTC. It yields the protein CASGGLGQGTQYF.

This clone was seen a handful of times. The V gene is TRBV6-1, the J gene TRBJ2-7; weak D call: TRBD2 (6 bases). Per the germline V gene, CDR1 is MNHNS and CDR2 is SASEGT. This CDR3 has 14 amino acids. Trimming removed 5 bases from V and 7 bases from J, with 18 bases in between. The CDR3 reads CASSFNSGPGEQYF. In DNA, the CDR3 is TGTGCCAGCAGTTTTAATAGCGGTCCGGGGGAGCAGTACTTC.

V is TRBV11-2 and J is TRBJ2-7; D unresolved. V lost 1 base to trimming and J lost 3 bases, with 7 bases between them. CDR3 length: 13 amino acids. CDR1 is SGHAT, CDR2 FQNNGV, per germline. The CDR3 DNA sequence: TGTGCCAGCAGCTTAGGGCCGTACTACGAGCAGTACTTC. Amino acid sequence: CASSLGPYYEQYF.

This clone was seen more than once but under ten times. V usage is TRBV7-9 and J usage is TRBJ2-5; possibly TRBD1 for D (6 bases). V was pared by 7 bases and J by 4 bases, with 10 bases between. Germline assignment: CDR1 SEHNR and CDR2 FQNEAQ (reference sequence). The CDR3 runs 12 residues. For the CDR3, the DNA is TGTGCCAGCAAGGCAGGGGTAGAGACCCAGTACTTC. Translating gives CASKAGVETQYF.

The genes are TRBV5-1 and TRBJ2-3, with TRBD1 as a possible D gene (5 bases). Trimming stripped 0 bases from V and 6 bases from J, with 11 bases between. Germline V gene data show CDR1 as SGHRS and CDR2 as YFSETQ. This CDR3 is 14 amino acids long. The CDR3 DNA reads TGCGCCAGCAGCTTGGCCCGTGCAGGGGATACGCAGTATTTT. It translates to CASSLARAGDTQYF.

The rearrangement links TRBV4-1 to TRBJ1-5; 9 bases align to TRBD1. Germline CDR1 MGHRA, CDR2 YSYEKL. The junction had 6 bases not matched to a gene; V was cut back by 6 bases and J by 3 bases. This CDR3 contains 15 residues. This chain's CDR3 is CASSPGQGNNQPQHF. CDR3 bases: TGCGCCAGCAGTCCGGGACAGGGAAACAATCAGCCCCAGCATTTT.

V is TRBV4-3 and J is TRBJ2-1; tentatively, D is TRBD2 (5 bases). Germline loops: CDR1 LGHNA, CDR2 YSLEER. Trimming took off 4 bases at V and 6 bases at J, with 13 bases between the two ends. CDR3 length: 14 amino acids. The CDR3 DNA follows: TGCGCCAGCAGCCTCGGTTGGGCGGGCAATGAGCAGTTCTTC. This translates into CASSLGWAGNEQFF.

This sequence joins TRBV28 and TRBJ1-4; perhaps TRBD1 as D (5 bases). Deletions cut 3 bases from V and 4 bases from J, with 6 bases between. Per germline, CDR1 MDHEN and CDR2 SYDVKM. The CDR3 length is 13 residues. The CDR3 spells CASSLQGNEKLFF. The CDR3 DNA follows: TGTGCCAGCAGTTTGCAGGGTAATGAAAAACTGTTTTTT.

Only a few counts were recorded for this clone. V gene TRBV28 combines with J gene TRBJ1-2; perhaps TRBD1 as D (5 bases). Germline CDR1 MDHEN, CDR2 SYDVKM. Trimming stripped 7 bases from V and 12 bases from J, with 18 bases between. CDR3 length: 12 amino acids. CDR3 in DNA: TGTGCCAGCAATTCCGCGACAGTTTCCAACACCTTC. It codes for CASNSATVSNTF.

The chain combines TRBV2 with TRBJ2-1, with D possibly TRBD1 on 5 matching bases. The germline V gene has CDR1 SNHLY and CDR2 FYNNEI. V was clipped by 8 bases and J by 7 bases, with 21 bases between them. The CDR3 loop spans 15 amino acids. The CDR3 sequence: CASPLIGAVGNEQFF. CDR3 in DNA: TGTGCCAGCCCCTTAATTGGGGCCGTGGGGAATGAGCAGTTCTTC. The full variable domain, rest sourced from reference TRBV2 and TRBJ2-1, is EPEVTQTPSHQVTQMGQEVILRCVPISNHLYFYWYRQILGQKVEFLVSFYNNEISEKSEIFDDQFSVERPDGSNFTLKIRSTKLEDSAMYFCASPLIGAVGNEQFFGPGTRLTVL.

V gene TRBV6-5 combines with J gene TRBJ2-3; D possibly corresponds to TRBD2 (5 bases). The CDR3 has 15 residues. Germline-derived CDR1 and CDR2 are MNHEY and SVGAGI. Trimming took 5 bases from V and 1 from J, leaving 13 bases between them. CDR3 DNA: TGTGCCAGCAGTCCCCAACTAGGGCGCACAGATACGCAGTATTTT. Encoded protein: CASSPQLGRTDTQYF.

This rearrangement joins TRBV7-2 to TRBJ1-5, with D unclear. With 1 base removed from V and 7 bases from J, the gap between germline ends came to 14 bases. This CDR3 is built from 15 residues. From germline, CDR1 is SGHTA and CDR2 FQGNSA. In nucleotides, the CDR3 is TGTGCCAGCAGCTTAGGTGGGAGTCAGAGGCAGCCCCAGCATTTT. It specifies CASSLGGSQRQPQHF.

The V and J genes are TRBV28 and TRBJ1-2, with D unresolved. This CDR3 spans 12 amino acids. Germline lookup yields CDR1 MDHEN and CDR2 SYDVKM. The ends were cut back, 6 bases at V and 0 bases at J, with 5 bases in the middle. CDR3 nucleotide sequence: TGTGCCAGCAGCCCCTCTAACTATGGCTACACCTTC. Protein sequence: CASSPSNYGYTF.

This clone was detected a few times. This sequence joins TRBV21-1 and TRBJ2-7; TRBD1, the table's D call, lacks a check against the DNA. TRBV21-1 is labeled a pseudogene. This CDR3 region has 15 residues. The CDR3 coding sequence is TGTGCCAGCAGCAAACCCCCGGGACAGGACTACGAGCAGTACTTC. Encoded protein: CASSKPPGQDYEQYF.

The chain carries TRBV7-8 and TRBJ1-2, with 11 bases aligning to TRBD1. CDR1 and CDR2 (germline): SGHVS, FQNEAQ. Trimming cost V 6 bases and J 4 bases; bases outside gene matches: 10. The CDR3 length is 16 residues. The CDR3 DNA is TGTGCCAGCAGACCGGACAGGGGGCAAGGGGTCTATGGCTACACCTTC. Its translation: CASRPDRGQGVYGYTF.

The chain is built from TRBV19 and TRBJ1-1; no firm D call. Per germline, CDR1 LNHDA and CDR2 SQIVND (reference sequence). V was cut by 5 bases and J by 8 bases, with 9 bases left in between. The CDR3 contains 11 residues. The CDR3 reads CASSQAPEAFF. The DNA for the CDR3 is TGTGCCAGTAGTCAGGCGCCCGAAGCTTTCTTT.

V and J are TRBV10-3 and TRBJ2-7; TRBD2 matches 12 bases. Germline V gene data show CDR1 as ENHRY and CDR2 as SYGVKD. The CDR3 length is 17 residues. J gave up 5 bases and V 3 bases, and 11 bases lay outside the gene matches. This CDR3 is CAISDGLAGMKRDEQYF. CDR3 DNA sequence: TGTGCCATCAGTGACGGACTAGCGGGAATGAAACGGGACGAGCAGTACTTC.

In its sample, this clone was seen a few times. This chain links TRBV27 with TRBJ2-2, with 8 bases lining up with TRBD1. V trimming: 6 bases; J trimming: 5 bases; junction bases outside the gene matches: 14. This CDR3 is 17 amino acids long. The germline V gene encodes CDR1 MNHEY and CDR2 SMNVEV (reference sequence). For the CDR3, the DNA is TGTGCCAGCAGGAAACTGTCCCAGGGGGCGCGAACCGGGGAGCTGTTTTTT. This sequence encodes CASRKLSQGARTGELFF.

The chain combines TRBV27 with TRBJ2-7; 10 nucleotides line up with TRBD1. J gave up 3 bases and V 6 bases, and 2 bases lay outside the gene matches. CDR1 is MNHEY and CDR2 is SMNVEV in the germline V gene (reference sequence). The CDR3 length is 13 residues. The CDR3 DNA is TGTGCCAGCAGCGGACAGGGGGACTACGAGCAGTACTTC. Translation gives CASSGQGDYEQYF.

In regard to this clone: The junction does not match germline at one end; this may be a read error. This sequence joins TRBV7-3 and TRBJ2-1; a possible D gene is TRBD2 (6 bases). The V gene's germline CDR1 is SGHTA and CDR2 FQGTGA. The CDR3 extends over 12 amino acids. The CDR3 bases are TGTGCCAGCAGCTTAATCCCGGGAGCTTTGATCTTC. Translated: CASSLIPGALIF.

About this clone: In the same sample, other DNA sequences code for this CDR3. This chain links TRBV4-3 with TRBJ2-7; 11 bases line up with TRBD2. This CDR3 has 15 amino acids. The germline gives CDR1 LGHNA, CDR2 YSLEER. V trimming: 3 bases; J trimming: 0 bases; junction bases outside the gene matches: 1. In DNA form, the CDR3 reads TGCGCCAGCAGCCAGGGACTAGCGGACTCCTACGAGCAGTACTTC. Translating gives CASSQGLADSYEQYF.

V usage is TRBV7-9 and J usage is TRBJ1-5, with 7 bases that match TRBD1. V lost 4 bases and J lost 6; bases outside the gene matches: 0. This CDR3 spans 12 amino acids. CDR1 SEHNR and CDR2 FQNEAQ come from the germline V gene (reference sequence). The CDR3 DNA sequence: TGTGCCAGCAGCTACAGGGGTCAGCCCCAGCATTTT. This encodes CASSYRGQPQHF. The full variable domain, rest sourced from reference TRBV7-9 and TRBJ1-5, is DTGVSQNPRHKITKRGQNVTFRCDPISEHNRLYWYRQTLGQGPEFLTYFQNEAQLEKSRLLSDRFSAERPKGSFSTLEIQRTEQGDSAMYLCASSYRGQPQHFGDGTRLSIL.

This chain connects TRBV19 to TRBJ2-7; 9 bases are shared with TRBD1. CDR3 length: 15 residues. V lost 4 bases to trimming and J lost 2 bases; unmatched junction nucleotides: 6. Per germline, CDR1 LNHDA and CDR2 SQIVND (reference sequence). CDR3 sequence: CASSNSRDRAYEQYF. The CDR3 region has the DNA TGTGCCAGTAGTAACTCTCGGGACAGGGCCTACGAGCAGTACTTC.

This clone was seen a single time. The genes are TRBV27 and TRBJ2-1, with 8 bases aligning to TRBD2. Looked up from germline, CDR1 is MNHEY and CDR2 is SMNVEV (reference sequence). The CDR3 length is 17 residues. The V segment lost 3 bases and the J segment 0 bases; nucleotides outside the gene matches: 7. CDR3: CASSFLTSDFSYNEQFF. CDR3 DNA sequence: TGTGCCAGCAGTTTCCTGACTAGCGACTTCTCCTACAATGAGCAGTTCTTC.

The chain combines TRBV4-1 with TRBJ1-2, with 7 bases matching TRBD1. This CDR3 spans 14 amino acids. Germline V CDR1 and CDR2: MGHRA, YSYEKL. V dropped 4 bases and J dropped 3; count of bases not matched to a gene: 5. The CDR3 DNA sequence: TGCGCCAGCAGCCCCGGACAGGTGGACTATGGCTACACCTTC. The encoded protein is CASSPGQVDYGYTF.

The chain combines TRBV7-8 with TRBJ1-4; D might be TRBD1 (6 bases). The germline V gene encodes CDR1 SGHVS and CDR2 FQNEAQ. The V gene lost 3 bases and the J gene lost 4 bases, with 9 bases spanning the gap. The CDR3 spans 14 residues. CDR3 DNA: TGTGCCAGCAGCTTCACAGGGTTTAATGAAAAACTGTTTTTT. It specifies CASSFTGFNEKLFF.

J is TRBJ2-7 and V is TRBV5-1; D not certain. The CDR3 has 13 residues. The ends were cut back, 0 bases at V and 3 bases at J, with 7 bases in the middle. Germline-derived CDR1 and CDR2 are SGHRS and YFSETQ. The CDR3: CASSLEHLYEQYF. In DNA, the CDR3 is TGCGCCAGCAGCTTGGAACACCTCTACGAGCAGTACTTC.

A few counts support this clone. This rearrangement joins TRBV30 to TRBJ2-5; 8 bases map to TRBD2. Germline trimming cut 5 bases from V and 5 bases from J; bases unmatched to any gene: 10. The CDR3 covers 14 residues. Germline CDR1 GTSNPN, CDR2 SVGIG (reference sequence). CDR3 DNA sequence: TGTGCCTGGCAAGCGGGAGCGGGGGAGGAGACCCAGTACTTC. This sequence encodes CAWQAGAGEETQYF.